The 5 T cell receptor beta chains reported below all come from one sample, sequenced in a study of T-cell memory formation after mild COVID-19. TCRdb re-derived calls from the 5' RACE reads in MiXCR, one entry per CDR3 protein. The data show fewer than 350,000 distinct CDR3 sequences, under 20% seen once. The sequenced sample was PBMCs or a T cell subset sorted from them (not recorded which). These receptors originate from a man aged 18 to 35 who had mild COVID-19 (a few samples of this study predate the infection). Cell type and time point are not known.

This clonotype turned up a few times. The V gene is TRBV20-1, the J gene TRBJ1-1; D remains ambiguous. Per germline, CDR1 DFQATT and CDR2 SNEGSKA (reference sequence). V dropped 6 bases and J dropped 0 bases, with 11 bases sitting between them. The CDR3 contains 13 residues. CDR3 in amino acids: CSADIGLNTEAFF. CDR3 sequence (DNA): TGCAGTGCCGACATCGGGTTGAACACTGAAGCTTTCTTT.

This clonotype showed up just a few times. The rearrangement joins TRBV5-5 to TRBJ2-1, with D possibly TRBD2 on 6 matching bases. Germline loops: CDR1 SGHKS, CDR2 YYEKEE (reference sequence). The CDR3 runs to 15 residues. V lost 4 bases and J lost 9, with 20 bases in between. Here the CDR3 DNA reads TGTGCCAGCAGCCGAGGGACTTCCTCTCAGGGTGAGCAGTTCTTC. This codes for CASSRGTSSQGEQFF.

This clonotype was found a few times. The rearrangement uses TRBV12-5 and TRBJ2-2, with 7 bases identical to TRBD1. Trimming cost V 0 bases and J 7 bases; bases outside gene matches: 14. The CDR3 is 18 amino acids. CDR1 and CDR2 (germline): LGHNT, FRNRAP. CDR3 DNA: TGTGCTAGTGGTTTGGTACTAGAAGAAACAAACAGGGGCGGGGAGCTGTTTTTT. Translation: CASGLVLEETNRGGELFF. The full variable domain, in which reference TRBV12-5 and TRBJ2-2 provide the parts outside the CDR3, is DARVTQTPRHKVTEMGQEVTMRCQPILGHNTVFWYRQTMMQGLELLAYFRNRAPLDDSGMPKDRFSAEMPDATLATLKIQPSEPRDSAVYFCASGLVLEETNRGGELFFGEGSRLTVL.

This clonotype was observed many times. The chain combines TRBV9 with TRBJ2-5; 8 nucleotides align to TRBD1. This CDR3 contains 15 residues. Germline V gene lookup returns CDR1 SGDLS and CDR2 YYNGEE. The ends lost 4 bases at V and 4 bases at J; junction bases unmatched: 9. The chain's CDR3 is CASSTPQGAGETQYF. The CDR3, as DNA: TGTGCCAGCAGCACTCCCCAGGGGGCTGGAGAGACCCAGTACTTC.

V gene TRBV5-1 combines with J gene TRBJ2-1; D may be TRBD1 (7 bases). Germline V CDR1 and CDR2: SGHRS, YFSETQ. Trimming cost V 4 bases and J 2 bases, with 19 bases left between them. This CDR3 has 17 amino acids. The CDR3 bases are TGCGCCAGCAGCCCCAGGGGGACCGGGAGTACCTACAATGAGCAGTTCTTC. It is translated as CASSPRGTGSTYNEQFF.